What follows are 18 T cell receptor beta chains derived from one specimen sequenced in a study of T-cell reconstitution after alpha-beta-depleted transplantation in children. Using unique molecular identifiers, the investigators prepared the TCRbeta library. Each CDR3 protein gets one entry after TCRdb re-called the PCR reads with MiXCR. This repertoire shows some 500,000 distinct CDR3 sequences, about a sixth found once; its top ten account for more than 2.5%. The specimen was PBMCs from the stem cell graft donor, collected from the stem cell graft. The receptors shown here come from a human donor who donated a stem cell graft to a child with acute lymphoblastic leukemia.

This clonotype was seen more than once but under ten times. This chain's CDR3 is CASSKDRRAEAFF. CDR3 nucleotides: TGCGCCAGCAGCAAGGACAGGAGAGCTGAAGCTTTCTTT. The V gene is TRBV5-1, the J gene TRBJ1-1, with TRBD1 matching 7 bases. V lost 4 bases and J lost 6; bases outside the gene matches: 6. The CDR3 covers 13 residues. Germline V lookup: CDR1 SGHRS, CDR2 YFSETQ.

V is TRBV7-2 and J is TRBJ1-5, with unresolved D. V was trimmed by 1 base and J by 0 bases, leaving 10 bases between them. The CDR3 length is 16 residues. In germline, CDR1 is SGHTA, CDR2 FQGNSA. The CDR3 is CASSLVGRYSNQPQHF. CDR3 in DNA: TGTGCCAGCAGCTTAGTAGGGCGATATAGCAATCAGCCCCAGCATTTT.

In its sample, this clonotype was seen a few times. This chain links TRBV12-3 or TRBV12-4 with TRBJ1-4; D possibly corresponds to TRBD1 (5 bases). V lost 8 bases and J lost 2, with 12 bases in between. The CDR3 is 14 amino acids. The CDR3 bases are TGTGCCAGCGGGGAACAGGACACTAATGAAAAACTGTTTTTT. Encoded protein: CASGEQDTNEKLFF.

The CDR3, as DNA: TGCAGTGCTAAAACTAGACAGGGGACACAGTTCTTC. Protein: CSAKTRQGTQFF. The V call is TRBV20-1, the J call TRBJ2-1, with 8 bases fitting TRBD1. Losses at the gene ends were 4 bases for V and 13 bases for J; bases not matched to a gene: 9. CDR1 DFQATT and CDR2 SNEGSKA come from the germline V gene (reference sequence). CDR3 length: 12 amino acids.

This sequence joins TRBV5-1 and TRBJ1-1, with D possibly TRBD1 on 6 matching bases. The germline CDR1 and CDR2 sequences are SGHRS and YFSETQ. The V end was cut by 4 bases, the J end by 0 bases, with 13 bases between. The CDR3 runs 15 residues. The CDR3, as DNA: TGCGCCAGCAGCCCCGAAGGGGGAATGAACACTGAAGCTTTCTTT. It is translated as CASSPEGGMNTEAFF.

V gene TRBV7-2 combines with J gene TRBJ2-5; 7 bases are shared with TRBD1. There are 14 residues in the CDR3. Germline CDR1 reads SGHTA; CDR2 reads FQGNSA. V dropped 5 bases and J dropped 2; count of bases not matched to a gene: 5. This CDR3 is CASSEHRGQETQYF. CDR3 DNA: TGTGCCAGCAGCGAGCACAGGGGTCAAGAGACCCAGTACTTC.

J is TRBJ1-2 and V is TRBV18, with 8 positions matching TRBD1. The CDR3 totals 16 residues. Germline values: CDR1 KGHSH, CDR2 LQKENI. V was pared by 3 bases and J by 4 bases, with 10 bases of the junction left unmatched. CDR3 nucleotides: TGTGCCAGCTCACCCTCGGCGACCGGGACAGGCTATGGCTACACCTTC. Its protein is CASSPSATGTGYGYTF.

The sample holds a few counts of this clonotype. The V and J genes are TRBV5-1 and TRBJ2-1; TRBD1 aligns across 9 bases. This CDR3 region has 16 residues. The V and J ends lost 1 base and 11 bases, in that order; junction bases with no gene match: 13. The germline gives CDR1 SGHRS, CDR2 YFSETQ. Written as DNA, the CDR3 is TGCGCCAGCAGCTTGCTCGGACAGGGGAGCCCAAAGAAGCAGTTCTTC. The encoded protein is CASSLLGQGSPKKQFF.

This rearrangement joins TRBV7-9 to TRBJ2-7; possible D gene TRBD2, 6 bases. Trimming removed 5 bases from V and 9 bases from J, with 14 bases in between. This CDR3 spans 12 amino acids. Germline loops: CDR1 SEHNR, CDR2 FQNEAQ (reference sequence). The CDR3, as DNA: TGTGCCAGCAGCCGGGGCGGGAAGGCGCAGTACTTC. Translation: CASSRGGKAQYF.

This clonotype was seen a few times. The gene calls are TRBV6-5 and TRBJ2-1; 11 bases fit TRBD2. CDR3 length: 15 amino acids. V trimming: 8 bases; J trimming: 4 bases; junction bases outside the gene matches: 7. Germline CDR1 and CDR2: MNHEY and SVGAGI. CDR3 region: CASSKTSGEYNEQFF. CDR3 DNA sequence: TGTGCCAGCTCAAAGACTAGCGGGGAGTACAATGAGCAGTTCTTC.

This clonotype was seen ten or more times. The chain employs TRBV6-1 and TRBJ2-7; no definite D call. V was pared by 6 bases and J by 1 base, with 13 bases between. The germline V gene has CDR1 MNHNS and CDR2 SASEGT. The CDR3 totals 14 residues. The CDR3 nucleotides are TGTGCCAGCAGCCCCCTGGCAGGTTCCTACGAGCAGTACTTC. This codes for CASSPLAGSYEQYF.

V and J are TRBV6-2 or TRBV6-3 and TRBJ2-1; D perhaps matches TRBD2 (6 bases). The CDR3 has 15 amino acids. Germline V gene data show CDR1 as MNHEY and CDR2 as SVGEGT. Deletions cut 8 bases from V and 0 bases from J, with 14 bases between. The CDR3 DNA follows: TGTGCCAGCCGTCGGGAGTGGAGCTCCTACAATGAGCAGTTCTTC. This sequence encodes CASRREWSSYNEQFF.

This clonotype showed up just a few times. The chain employs TRBV5-1 and TRBJ2-1; perhaps TRBD2 as D (5 bases). Trimming shortened V by 4 bases and J by 3 bases, and 14 bases separated the two germline ends. The CDR3 totals 15 residues. Per the germline V gene, CDR1 is SGHRS and CDR2 is YFSETQ. The CDR3 protein is CASSPSDGGYNEQFF. The CDR3 DNA reads TGCGCCAGCAGCCCCTCTGACGGAGGCTACAATGAGCAGTTCTTC.

This clonotype was observed at least ten times. This chain joins TRBV5-1 and TRBJ1-2; no firm D call. The length of the CDR3 is 15 residues. Germline CDR1 SGHRS, CDR2 YFSETQ. V was cut by 4 bases and J by 2 bases, with 15 bases left in between. The CDR3 is CASSLSPGENYGYTF. In DNA form, the CDR3 reads TGCGCCAGCAGCCTATCACCCGGGGAGAACTATGGCTACACCTTC.

The rearrangement joins TRBV29-1 to TRBJ1-1, with 9 bases fitting TRBD1. The V gene's germline CDR1 is SQVTM and CDR2 ANQGSEA. CDR3 length equals 14 residues. V was clipped by 5 bases and J by 5 bases; unmatched bases: 9. In DNA form, the CDR3 reads TGCAGCGTTTACTCTGGGACAGGGCCAACTGAAGCTTTCTTT. It codes for CSVYSGTGPTEAFF.

V and J are TRBV4-1 and TRBJ2-5; D may be TRBD1 (5 bases). The CDR3 has 14 residues. V lost 1 base and J 2 bases, leaving 8 bases between the germline ends. CDR1 MGHRA and CDR2 YSYEKL come from the germline V gene. This chain's CDR3 is CASSQVAGQETQYF. CDR3 bases: TGCGCCAGCAGCCAAGTCGCAGGGCAAGAGACCCAGTACTTC.

This clonotype was seen a single time. V is TRBV5-8 and J is TRBJ2-3; maybe TRBD1 (6 bases). CDR3 size: 15 residues. Germline lookup yields CDR1 SGHTS and CDR2 YDEGEE. V lost 0 bases and J 2 bases, leaving 10 bases between the germline ends. The CDR3 coding sequence is TGTGCCAGCAGCTTGGCCGGACAGACCACAGATACGCAGTATTTT. It is translated as CASSLAGQTTDTQYF. Based on the CDR3 plus reference TRBV5-8 and TRBJ2-3, the full variable domain is EAGVTQSPTHLIKTRGQQATLRCSPISGHTSVYWYQQALGLGLQFLLWYDEGEERNRGNFPPRFSGRQFPNYSSELNVNALELEDSALYLCASSLAGQTTDTQYFGPGTRLTVL.

The rearrangement uses TRBV27 and TRBJ2-2; D tentatively fits TRBD1 or TRBD2 (5 bases each). The germline gives CDR1 MNHEY, CDR2 SMNVEV (reference sequence). The V end was cut by 3 bases, the J end by 0 bases, with 8 bases between. The length of the CDR3 is 15 residues. CDR3 residues: CASSLGVTNTGELFF. CDR3 sequence (DNA): TGTGCCAGCAGTTTGGGGGTTACGAACACCGGGGAGCTGTTTTTT.